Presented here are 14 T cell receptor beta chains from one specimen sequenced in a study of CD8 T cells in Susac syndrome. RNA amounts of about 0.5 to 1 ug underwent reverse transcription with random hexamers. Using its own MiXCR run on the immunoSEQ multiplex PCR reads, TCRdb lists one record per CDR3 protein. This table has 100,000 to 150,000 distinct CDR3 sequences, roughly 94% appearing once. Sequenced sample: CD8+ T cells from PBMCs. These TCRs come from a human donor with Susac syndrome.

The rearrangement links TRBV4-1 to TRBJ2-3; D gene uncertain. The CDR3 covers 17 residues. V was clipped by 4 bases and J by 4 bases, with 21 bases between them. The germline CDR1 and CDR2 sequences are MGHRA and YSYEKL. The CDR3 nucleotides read TGCGCCAGCAGCCCCAAACTATCTTGGCAGACGGCAGATACGCAGTATTTT. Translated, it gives CASSPKLSWQTADTQYF.

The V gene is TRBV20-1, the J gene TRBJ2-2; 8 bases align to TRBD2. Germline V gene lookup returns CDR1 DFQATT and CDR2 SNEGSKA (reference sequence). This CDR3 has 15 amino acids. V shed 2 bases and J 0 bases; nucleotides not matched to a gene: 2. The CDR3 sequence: CSARSGGTNTGELFF. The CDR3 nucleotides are TGCAGTGCTAGATCGGGGGGGACGAACACCGGGGAGCTGTTTTTT.

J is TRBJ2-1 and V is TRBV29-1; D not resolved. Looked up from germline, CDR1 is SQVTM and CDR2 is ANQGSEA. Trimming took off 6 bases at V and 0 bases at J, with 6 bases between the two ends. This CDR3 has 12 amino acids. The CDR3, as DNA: TGCAGCGTCCAAGACTCCTACAATGAGCAGTTCTTC. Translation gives CSVQDSYNEQFF.

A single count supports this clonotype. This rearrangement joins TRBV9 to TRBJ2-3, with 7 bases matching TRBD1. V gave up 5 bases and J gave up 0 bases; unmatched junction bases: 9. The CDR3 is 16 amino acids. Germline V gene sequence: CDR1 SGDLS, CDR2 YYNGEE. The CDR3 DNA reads TGTGCCAGCAGGGGGTACAGGGGCGGGAGCACAGATACGCAGTATTTT. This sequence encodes CASRGYRGGSTDTQYF. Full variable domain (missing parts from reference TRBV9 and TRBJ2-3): DSGVTQTPKHLITATGQRVTLRCSPRSGDLSVYWYQQSLDQGLQFLIQYYNGEERAKGNILERFSAQQFPDLHSELNLSSLELGDSALYFCASRGYRGGSTDTQYFGPGTRLTVL.

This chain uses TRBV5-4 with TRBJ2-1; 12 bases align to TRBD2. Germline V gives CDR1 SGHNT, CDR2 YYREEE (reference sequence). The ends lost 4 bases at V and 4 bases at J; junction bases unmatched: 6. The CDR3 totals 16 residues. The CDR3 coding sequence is TGTGCCAGCAGCCAACGGACTAGCGGGGATTACAATGAGCAGTTCTTC. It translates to CASSQRTSGDYNEQFF.

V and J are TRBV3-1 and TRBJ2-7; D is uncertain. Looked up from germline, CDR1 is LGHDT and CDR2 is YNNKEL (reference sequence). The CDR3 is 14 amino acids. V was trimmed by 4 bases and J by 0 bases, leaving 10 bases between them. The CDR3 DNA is TGTGCCAGCAGCCCCAGGATTACCTCCTACGAGCAGTACTTC. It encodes CASSPRITSYEQYF.

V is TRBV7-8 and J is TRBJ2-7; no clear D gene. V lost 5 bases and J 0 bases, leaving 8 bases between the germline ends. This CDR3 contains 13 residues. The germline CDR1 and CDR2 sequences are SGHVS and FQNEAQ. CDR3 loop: CASSPPSSYEQYF. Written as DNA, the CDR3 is TGTGCCAGCAGCCCTCCCTCCTCCTACGAGCAGTACTTC.

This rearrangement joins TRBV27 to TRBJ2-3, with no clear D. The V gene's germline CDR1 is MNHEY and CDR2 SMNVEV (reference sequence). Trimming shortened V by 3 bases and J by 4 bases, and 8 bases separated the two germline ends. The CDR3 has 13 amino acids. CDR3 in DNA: TGTGCCAGCAGTTTTCTCGCGTCAGATACGCAGTATTTT. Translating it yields CASSFLASDTQYF.

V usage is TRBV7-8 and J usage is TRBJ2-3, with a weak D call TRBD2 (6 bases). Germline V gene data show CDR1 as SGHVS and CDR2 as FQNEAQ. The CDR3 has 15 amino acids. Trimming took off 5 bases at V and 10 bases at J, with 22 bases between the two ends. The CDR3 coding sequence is TGTGCCAGCAGCCCCGGCGGCGGGACTCAGATGGCGCAGTATTTT. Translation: CASSPGGGTQMAQYF.

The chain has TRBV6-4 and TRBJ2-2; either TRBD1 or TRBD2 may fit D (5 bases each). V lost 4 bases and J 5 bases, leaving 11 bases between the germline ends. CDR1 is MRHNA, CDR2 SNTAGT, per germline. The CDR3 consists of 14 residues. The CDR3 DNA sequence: TGTGCCAGCAGTGTGGGGCGCGGGACCGGGGAGCTGTTTTTT. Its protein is CASSVGRGTGELFF.

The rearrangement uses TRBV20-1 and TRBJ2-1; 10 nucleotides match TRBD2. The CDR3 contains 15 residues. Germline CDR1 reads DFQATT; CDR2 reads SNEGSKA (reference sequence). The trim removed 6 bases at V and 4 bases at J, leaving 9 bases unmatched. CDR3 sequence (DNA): TGCAGTGCGGGGAGAGCGGGGGGGAATTACAATGAGCAGTTCTTC. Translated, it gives CSAGRAGGNYNEQFF.

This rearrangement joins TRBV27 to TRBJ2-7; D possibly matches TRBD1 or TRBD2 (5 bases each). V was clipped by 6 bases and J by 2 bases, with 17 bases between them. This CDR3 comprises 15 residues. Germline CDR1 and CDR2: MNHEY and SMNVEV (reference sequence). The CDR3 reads CASSSAGTSTYEQYF. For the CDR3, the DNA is TGTGCCAGCAGCTCGGCCGGGACGTCTACCTACGAGCAGTACTTC.

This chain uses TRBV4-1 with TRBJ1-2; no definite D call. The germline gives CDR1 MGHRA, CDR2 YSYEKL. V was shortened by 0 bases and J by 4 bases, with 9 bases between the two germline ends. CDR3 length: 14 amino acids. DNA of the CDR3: TGCGCCAGCAGCCAAGATGGGCGGGCCTATGGCTACACCTTC. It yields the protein CASSQDGRAYGYTF.

CDR3 residues: CASSTGARGNEQFF. CDR3 bases: TGTGCCAGCAGTACAGGGGCGCGGGGCAATGAGCAGTTCTTC. The chain uses TRBV12-3 or TRBV12-4 and TRBJ2-1, with D possibly TRBD1 on 7 matching bases. The CDR3 runs to 14 residues. Trimming pared 5 bases from V and 6 bases from J, leaving 14 bases between.